A single T cell receptor (beta chain) is shown here with its context. Its specificity is unknown. This record belongs to a study of human T cells and chemical hapten exposure. Study conclusions and caveats: TCRs above 1 in 1000 frequency did not change with DPC sensitization.

V lost 0 bases and J 2 bases, leaving 10 bases between the germline ends. Germline V gene sequence: CDR1 SGHRS, CDR2 YFSETQ. The CDR3 spans 15 residues. Time point reported: pre-sensitization, week 0. Specified treatment: therapeutic diphenylcyclopropenone sensitization with weekly scalp DPC. A single record per CDR3 protein comes from TCRdb applying MiXCR to the RACE reads. The sample consists of some 400,000 distinct CDR3 sequences, more than 4.5% of them appearing once. The TCR originated in a woman aged 45 to 65 with alopecia areata. Some clones in this sample may be carry-over from other donors' samples. Sequenced here: whole blood, sampled in connection with sensitization to the hapten diphenylcyclopropenone (DPC). The chain has TRBV5-1 and TRBJ2-3; D might be TRBD2 (6 bases). The CDR3 here is CASSLDASVTDTQYF. The CDR3 nucleotides are TGCGCCAGCAGCTTGGACGCTAGCGTCACAGATACGCAGTATTTT.